This TCR beta chain is drawn from a study of CD8 T cells in Susac syndrome. Study observations and caveats: The study's TCR sequencing and HLA analysis covered a relatively small number of individuals, and the study acknowledged this.

Trimming cost V 3 bases and J 8 bases, with 15 bases left between them. Germline CDR1 reads GTSNPN; CDR2 reads SVGIG (reference sequence). The CDR3 covers 13 residues. Comments on this clonotype: Its antigen is as yet unknown.

The authors carried out high-throughput sequencing of TCR beta. They applied it to CD8+ and CD4+ T cells obtained from blood. It was with random hexamers that about 0.45 to 1 ug RNA was reverse transcribed. By means of immunoSEQ multiplex PCR, TCR beta CDR3 spanning 54 Vbeta and 13 Jbeta underwent amplification. TCRdb called the immunoSEQ multiplex PCR reads again in MiXCR, with one record for every CDR3 protein. The sample yields about 300,000 distinct CDR3 sequences, approximately 90% seen once. The sequence was obtained from a human donor with multiple sclerosis. The sample consisted of CD4+ T cells from PBMCs. This chain joins TRBV30 and TRBJ2-3; perhaps TRBD2 as D (6 bases). CDR3 loop: CAWRQTSSRTQYF. DNA for the CDR3: TGTGCCTGGAGACAGACTAGTTCACGTACGCAGTATTTT.